This T cell receptor beta chain was retrieved from a study of neurological immune-mediated disorders (dated by TCRdb to between 2018 and 2020). Regarding the research as a whole: Using UMI-based sequencing, the study compared peripheral blood TCR-beta repertoires from patients with HTLV-I-associated myelopathy (HAM/TSP), patients with multiple sclerosis, and healthy controls. Of the 68 subjects in the cohort, some 15 were HAM/TSP patients, some 35 were multiple sclerosis patients, and roughly 20 were healthy controls. The roughly 110 TCR-beta libraries included longitudinal samples, technical triplicates and paired sorted CD4+ and CD8+ T-cell subsets alongside PBMC samples. Beyond this particular receptor, the publication reports: The highest TCR clonal expansion was observed in HAM/TSP patients, whereas the lowest was observed in MS patients, even when compared with healthy controls. Expanded clones from different subjects shared no identical CDR3 amino acid sequences, which suggests that TCR-beta repertoires were private in all groups.

To synthesize cDNA, template-switch 5'RACE was performed with a primer carrying a 10-nucleotide random unique molecular identifier so that each TCR transcript was tagged. Each sequencing run produced over 180 million TCR-beta sequences covering 15-18 subjects. The RNeasy kit was used for extraction of total RNA. The KAPA Real-time Library Amplification kit was used to amplify TCR-beta VDJ regions with primers targeting the TCR constant region and the 5'RACE anchor. Sample indexes and Illumina adaptors were added in a first PCR, after which library yield was increased in a second PCR. After purification with Ampure beads, the TCR product of roughly 650 bp was size-selected on a 2% E-gel SizeSelection system. Library quality was checked on a Bioanalyzer, concentration was measured with Qubit, and libraries were quantified with the Kapa Library Quantification kit before pooling. An Illumina HiSeq 2500 was used to sequence the libraries paired-end at 2 x 150 bp. To increase sequence diversity, about 25-31% phiX was spiked into each library pool. Processing in the source paper ran as follows. Quality-filtered reads were processed with the UMI-based MiGEC pipeline, and over 80% of raw TCR sequences were removed by the MiGEC pipeline during error correction. VDJ genes were aligned to IMGT germline references, and each clonotype was defined by a unique CDR3 amino acid sequence together with V-J genes. VDJtools evaluated clonal expansion, Shannon diversity and CDR3 relatedness (CalcPairwiseDistances, ClusterSamples); CLCbio workbench built phylogenetic trees. Expanded clones were defined as having at least 8 unique UMIs, based on coefficient-of-variation modelling across technical triplicates. TCRdb passed the public sequencing reads through fastp at Q25 and MiXCR, retaining productive beta sequences. Every CDR3 protein is listed once, alongside the most common genes and DNA of its rows. The authors' filters were not applied to this entry. The sample includes 77,000 or so distinct CDR3 sequences, with about 9% observed a single time. 1.5% to 2% of the sample goes to the ten largest clones.

Trimming takes 4 bases from V and 6 bases from J, and the germline ends sit 13 bases apart. CDR1 and CDR2, per the germline V gene, are SGHRS and YFSETQ. Including the terminal cysteine and phenylalanine, the CDR3 comprises 14 residues. This entry keeps only the CDR3 DNA: 42 bases, framed from base 1. This clonotype came up many times. The specificity of this receptor is unknown. Base quality data are lacking; no much larger clone is found one base away. The healthy controls were volunteers from blood banks in Maryland, USA. Unsorted PBMC libraries were generated from 2 million PBMCs stored in RNAlater at -80 °C until RNA extraction. Peripheral blood was subjected to Ficoll-Hypaque density gradient centrifugation to isolate PBMCs, which were then cryopreserved in liquid nitrogen.

Sequenced sample: PBMCs. The source is a man aged 50 or older in good health. Recombination linked TRBV5-1 to TRBJ2-2; TRBD2 could be the D gene, as 6 bases match. In nucleotide form, the sequence is TGCGCCAGCAGCCCCGGGCTAGCGTCCGGGGAGCTGTTTTTT. Protein translation: CASSPGLASGELFF. Reference TRBV5-1 and TRBJ2-2 genes cover what lies past the CDR3, so the full variable domain is KAGVTQTPRYLIKTRGQQVTLSCSPISGHRSVSWYQQTPGQGLQFLFEYFSETQRNKGNFPGRFSGRQFSNSRSEMNVSTLELGDSALYLCASSPGLASGELFFGEGSRLTVL.